These T cell receptor beta chains were read from a single sample in a study of a mutant IDH1 vaccine in newly diagnosed glioma. These receptors have no identified antigens. The protocol was immunoSEQ multiplex PCR, while the TCRdb copy is restricted to in-frame clones and leaves out a portion. The sample contains approximately 33,000 clones, 75% of which appear only once. Sequencing used PBMCs, obtained from a glioma patient whose treatment included an IDH1 peptide vaccine. These receptor sequences come from a man aged 35 to 55 with glioma. Each CDR3 is given with its conserved first and last residue. D genes are given only for firm matches. Some rows mark clone size as missing; the rest say once, few, many or name a class of expanded clone.

j_gene: TRBJ1-1; d_gene: .; v_gene: TRBV29-1; abundance: .; CDR3nt: TGCAGCGTCCCCTCTGGGGGGGGTGAAGCTTTCTTT; CDR3aa: CSVPSGGGEAFF
j_gene: TRBJ2-1; d_gene: .; v_gene: TRBV11-3; abundance: .; CDR3nt: TGTGCCAGCAGCCCGCAGGGTATCAATGAGCAGTTCTTC; CDR3aa: CASSPQGINEQFF
j_gene: TRBJ2-2; d_gene: TRBD2; v_gene: TRBV5-1; abundance: .; CDR3nt: TGCGCCAGCAGCCCTAGCGGGAGAAGTTCCGGGGAGCTGTTTTTT; CDR3aa: CASSPSGRSSGELFF
j_gene: TRBJ1-1; d_gene: .; v_gene: TRBV11-3; abundance: few; CDR3nt: TGTGCCAGCAGCTTTGACAGGAACACTGAAGCTTTCTTT; CDR3aa: CASSFDRNTEAFF
j_gene: TRBJ2-3; d_gene: .; v_gene: TRBV11-2; abundance: .; CDR3nt: TGTGCCAGCACGGGACCTGGAGATACGCAGTATTTT; CDR3aa: CASTGPGDTQYF
j_gene: TRBJ2-2; d_gene: .; v_gene: TRBV19; abundance: .; CDR3nt: TGTGCCAGTAGTATAGTCGGCACCGGGGAGCTGTTTTTT; CDR3aa: CASSIVGTGELFF
j_gene: TRBJ2-2; d_gene: .; v_gene: TRBV5-4; abundance: .; CDR3nt: TGTGCCAGCAGCCTCGAGGGCAGGAACACCGGGGAGCTGTTTTTT; CDR3aa: CASSLEGRNTGELFF
j_gene: TRBJ2-2; d_gene: .; v_gene: TRBV7-9; abundance: .; CDR3nt: TGTGCCAGCAGCTTAGGCCCCGGGGAGCTGTTTTTT; CDR3aa: CASSLGPGELFF
j_gene: TRBJ2-3; d_gene: TRBD1; v_gene: TRBV5-6; abundance: .; CDR3nt: TGTGCCAGCAACCAGGGGGGCACAGATACGCAGTATTTT; CDR3aa: CASNQGGTDTQYF
j_gene: TRBJ1-1; d_gene: TRBD1; v_gene: TRBV7-2; abundance: few; CDR3nt: TGTGCCAGCAGCGCACGTGCAGGGGGGAACACTGAAGCTTTCTTT; CDR3aa: CASSARAGGNTEAFF
j_gene: TRBJ1-1; d_gene: TRBD1; v_gene: TRBV30; abundance: .; CDR3nt: TGTGCCTGGGGAGACCGGGACAGGGGGCTCTCTGGCCCGGCTTTCTTT; CDR3aa: CAWGDRDRGLSGPAFF
j_gene: TRBJ1-1; d_gene: .; v_gene: TRBV19; abundance: few; CDR3nt: TGTGCCAGTAGAAGGGATCGTTCTGACACTGAAGCTTTCTTT; CDR3aa: CASRRDRSDTEAFF
j_gene: TRBJ1-5; d_gene: TRBD1; v_gene: TRBV2; abundance: .; CDR3nt: TGTGCCAGCAGCGGACAGGCCAATCAGCCCCAGCATTTT; CDR3aa: CASSGQANQPQHF
j_gene: TRBJ1-1; d_gene: .; v_gene: TRBV18; abundance: .; CDR3nt: TGTGCCAGCTCTCTGGCGGGGGGATCGGGTGAAGCTTTCTTT; CDR3aa: CASSLAGGSGEAFF
j_gene: TRBJ1-1; d_gene: .; v_gene: TRBV5-1; abundance: .; CDR3nt: TGCGCCAGCAGCAAGGATGCTCAGGGAGTTGCTTTCTTT; CDR3aa: CASSKDAQGVAFF
j_gene: TRBJ1-5; d_gene: .; v_gene: TRBV7-2; abundance: few; CDR3nt: TGTGCCAGCAGCTTAGACAGGGCGGCCCAGCATTTT; CDR3aa: CASSLDRAAQHF
j_gene: TRBJ2-5; d_gene: TRBD2; v_gene: TRBV14; abundance: .; CDR3nt: TGTGCCAGCAGCCAAGGACCCGGGGGGGCTAAAGAGACCCAGTACTTC; CDR3aa: CASSQGPGGAKETQYF
j_gene: TRBJ1-1; d_gene: .; v_gene: TRBV30; abundance: .; CDR3nt: TGTGCCTGGAGTGCTTCAGGGGAACAAGGAGCTTTCTTT; CDR3aa: CAWSASGEQGAFF
j_gene: TRBJ1-5; d_gene: TRBD1; v_gene: TRBV5-8; abundance: .; CDR3nt: TGTGCCAGCAGCCCGGGACAGTTCAGCAATCAGCCCCAGCATTTT; CDR3aa: CASSPGQFSNQPQHF
j_gene: TRBJ1-1; d_gene: .; v_gene: TRBV9; abundance: few; CDR3nt: TGTGCCAGCAGGGGTGGGGGTTACACTGAAGCTTTCTTT; CDR3aa: CASRGGGYTEAFF
j_gene: TRBJ1-5; d_gene: .; v_gene: TRBV6-1; abundance: .; CDR3nt: TGTGCCAGCAGTGAGTTGGGGAGATCCCAGCCCCAGCATTTT; CDR3aa: CASSELGRSQPQHF
j_gene: TRBJ2-2; d_gene: TRBD1; v_gene: TRBV5-6; abundance: few; CDR3nt: TGTGCCAGCAGCTCTGCCCTGGGGACAGGGTACACCGGGGAGCTGTTTTTT; CDR3aa: CASSSALGTGYTGELFF
j_gene: TRBJ1-2; d_gene: TRBD1; v_gene: TRBV4-1; abundance: .; CDR3nt: TGCGCCAGCAGCCAAAACAGGGGACGCTATGGCTACACCTTC; CDR3aa: CASSQNRGRYGYTF
j_gene: TRBJ2-5; d_gene: .; v_gene: TRBV18; abundance: .; CDR3nt: TGTGCCAGTCGCTTTGACAGAAAAGAGACCCAGTACTTC; CDR3aa: CASRFDRKETQYF
j_gene: TRBJ1-4; d_gene: .; v_gene: TRBV7-9; abundance: .; CDR3nt: TGTGCCAGCAGCGGACCGGGCCCAGAAAAACTGTTTTTT; CDR3aa: CASSGPGPEKLFF
j_gene: TRBJ1-2; d_gene: .; v_gene: TRBV10-1; abundance: .; CDR3nt: TGCGCCAGCAACTCATCAGGGGCCGAGGGAGATGGCTACACCTTC; CDR3aa: CASNSSGAEGDGYTF
j_gene: TRBJ2-3; d_gene: TRBD2; v_gene: TRBV2; abundance: .; CDR3nt: TGTGCCAGCAGTTCGACTAGCGGATATCTCACCGATACGCAGTATTTT; CDR3aa: CASSSTSGYLTDTQYF
j_gene: TRBJ2-4; d_gene: TRBD2; v_gene: TRBV7-2; abundance: .; CDR3nt: TGTGCCAGCAGCCCCACGGGGGGAAACAAAAACATTCAGTACTTC; CDR3aa: CASSPTGGNKNIQYF
j_gene: TRBJ2-2; d_gene: .; v_gene: TRBV6-5; abundance: .; CDR3nt: TGTGCCAGCAGTCACAGCCCCGGGGAGCTGTTTTTT; CDR3aa: CASSHSPGELFF
j_gene: TRBJ1-5; d_gene: TRBD1; v_gene: TRBV11-2; abundance: .; CDR3nt: TGTGCCAGCAGCAACACAGGGGGTAATCAGCCCCAGCATTTT; CDR3aa: CASSNTGGNQPQHF
j_gene: TRBJ1-4; d_gene: TRBD1; v_gene: TRBV5-8; abundance: .; CDR3nt: TGTGCCAGCAGCCTCCAACGACAGGGCCCTGAAAAACTGTTTTTT; CDR3aa: CASSLQRQGPEKLFF
j_gene: TRBJ1-1; d_gene: .; v_gene: TRBV29-1; abundance: medium-sized; CDR3nt: TGCAGCGTTGCGGGGGGGGCTTCGAACACTGAAGCTTTCTTT; CDR3aa: CSVAGGASNTEAFF
j_gene: TRBJ1-2; d_gene: .; v_gene: TRBV6-1; abundance: .; CDR3nt: TGTGCCAGCAGCCCCCAGGGGAACTATGGCTACACCTTC; CDR3aa: CASSPQGNYGYTF
j_gene: TRBJ2-1; d_gene: .; v_gene: TRBV6-4; abundance: .; CDR3nt: TGTGCCAGCAGTGAGGCGGGGAGCTCCTACAATGAGCAGTTCTTC; CDR3aa: CASSEAGSSYNEQFF
j_gene: TRBJ2-2; d_gene: .; v_gene: TRBV5-5; abundance: .; CDR3nt: TGTGCCAGCAGCTTTTCGACAGGACGCACCGGGGAGCTGTTTTTT; CDR3aa: CASSFSTGRTGELFF
j_gene: TRBJ1-1; d_gene: TRBD1; v_gene: TRBV6-1; abundance: .; CDR3nt: TGTGCCACCCCCCGACCGGGACAGGTTTACACTGAAGCTTTCTTT; CDR3aa: CATPRPGQVYTEAFF
j_gene: TRBJ2-2; d_gene: .; v_gene: TRBV18; abundance: .; CDR3nt: TGTGCCAGCTCACCCCTGTCCGGTTGGAGGGGAACCGGGGAGCTGTTTTTT; CDR3aa: CASSPLSGWRGTGELFF
j_gene: TRBJ1-5; d_gene: TRBD1; v_gene: TRBV5-4; abundance: .; CDR3nt: TGTGCCAGCAGCTTGGGGACAGGGGCCCAGCATTTT; CDR3aa: CASSLGTGAQHF
j_gene: TRBJ2-7; d_gene: TRBD1; v_gene: TRBV5-6; abundance: .; CDR3nt: TGTGCCAGCAGCTCTCCGGGACAGGGCTACGAGCAGTACTTC; CDR3aa: CASSSPGQGYEQYF
j_gene: TRBJ2-1; d_gene: TRBD2; v_gene: TRBV18; abundance: .; CDR3nt: TGTGCCAGCTCACCCCCGGGACTAGATGTTCATGAGCAGTTCTTC; CDR3aa: CASSPPGLDVHEQFF
j_gene: TRBJ2-7; d_gene: TRBD2; v_gene: TRBV27; abundance: .; CDR3nt: TGTGCCAGCGCTCCGGTAGCGGGAGTGGAGGAGCAGTACTTC; CDR3aa: CASAPVAGVEEQYF
j_gene: TRBJ1-5; d_gene: .; v_gene: TRBV5-1; abundance: .; CDR3nt: TGCGCCAGCAGCCCCGAGGATGGGATAGGGCCCCAGCATTTT; CDR3aa: CASSPEDGIGPQHF